This TCR beta chain derives from a study of Ad26.COV2.S vaccination and SARS-CoV-2 variants. On the study more broadly: Intramuscular Ad26.COV2.S at 5x10^10 or 1x10^11 viral particles. Findings and limits, study-wide: Estimates derived from TCR breadth and depth analyses may have underestimated total T cell responses.

Treatment described: about 20 received Ad26.COV2.S at low or high dose, single or two shots; several received placebo; per-sample allocation not given. Day 63 after the first vaccine or placebo injection was the time point for sampling. Boston hosted the donor, who was an adult aged 18-55 years. The vaccine antigen was prefusion-stabilized Wuhan SARS-CoV-2 spike. Germline V lookup: CDR1 MNHEY, CDR2 SVGAGI. Trimming at V came to 2 bases and at J to 5 bases, leaving 3 bases not matched to a gene. CDR3 size: 14 residues. With regard to this clone: Its target is unknown.

The repertoire was sequenced with immunoSEQ multiplex PCR; TCRdb's copy has only in-frame clones and lacks some. The repertoire consists of around 270,000 clones, with around 90% occurring once and the leading ten covering 2.9%. The material was peripheral blood, obtained in a trial of Ad26.COV2.S vaccine versus placebo. This TCR derives from a person between 18 and 65 years old who received the Ad26.COV2.S COVID-19 vaccine or a placebo. The genes are TRBV6-5 and TRBJ2-5, with 9 bases identical to TRBD1. CDR3 loop: CASSYKDRGETQYF. CDR3 nucleotides: TGTGCCAGCAGTTACAAGGACAGGGGCGAGACCCAGTACTTC.